These 7 T cell receptor beta chains share one sample of origin, sequenced in a study of cytomegalovirus exposure and HLA in healthy donors. It was with 60 Vbeta and 13 Jbeta primers that the PCR ran. Libraries were prepared by immunoSEQ multiplex PCR; TCRdb keeps only in-frame clonotypes and omits some of them. In total, the table holds about 92,000 clones. Input material: PBMCs. The source of these receptors is a man aged 45 to 65 in good health and CMV-seropositive.

This chain links TRBV5-1 with TRBJ1-1; the match to TRBD1 covers 7 bases. Unmatched junction bases numbered 2, after V lost 0 bases and J lost 3 bases. Germline V gives CDR1 SGHRS, CDR2 YFSETQ. The CDR3 consists of 14 residues. Here the CDR3 reads CASSLVQGDTEAFF. For the CDR3, the DNA is TGCGCCAGCAGCTTGGTCCAGGGGGACACTGAAGCTTTCTTT. Drawing the rest from reference TRBV5-1 and TRBJ1-1, the complete variable domain is KAGVTQTPRYLIKTRGQQVTLSCSPISGHRSVSWYQQTPGQGLQFLFEYFSETQRNKGNFPGRFSGRQFSNSRSEMNVSTLELGDSALYLCASSLVQGDTEAFFGQGTRLTVV.

J is TRBJ2-5 and V is TRBV11-1, with 11 nucleotides matching TRBD1. V lost 6 bases, J lost 4 bases, and 4 bases stayed unmatched. Germline CDR1 and CDR2: SGHAT and FQDESV (reference sequence). The CDR3 has 14 amino acids. The CDR3 coding sequence is TGTGCCAGCAGGGAGGACAGGGGGCGAGAGACCCAGTACTTC. Amino acid sequence: CASREDRGRETQYF. Supplemented by reference TRBV11-1 and TRBJ2-5, the full variable domain reads EAEVAQSPRYKITEKSQAVAFWCDPISGHATLYWYRQILGQGPELLVQFQDESVVDDSQLPKDRFSAERLKGVDSTLKIQPAELGDSAMYLCASREDRGRETQYFGPGTRLLVL.

CDR3: CASSLEGAADTEAFF. CDR3 DNA sequence: TGTGCCAGCAGCCTTGAGGGTGCTGCTGATACTGAAGCTTTCTTT. The chain recombines TRBV5-6 with TRBJ1-1; D gene unclear. The CDR3 has 15 amino acids. Germline assignment: CDR1 SGHDT and CDR2 YYEEEE. Trimming took off 4 bases at V and 5 bases at J, with 18 bases between the two ends.

The V and J genes are TRBV11-2 and TRBJ1-4, with 7 positions matching TRBD1. The CDR3 is 17 residues long. From germline, CDR1 is SGHAT and CDR2 FQNNGV. The V segment lost 3 bases and the J segment 2 bases; nucleotides outside the gene matches: 9. CDR3 loop: CASSFPRDSHTNEKLFF. The CDR3 nucleotides read TGTGCCAGCAGCTTCCCCCGGGACAGCCACACTAATGAAAAACTGTTTTTT.

The gene calls are TRBV30 and TRBJ1-2, with unresolved D. This CDR3 region has 12 residues. V was clipped by 5 bases and J by 4 bases, with 11 bases between them. Per the germline V gene, CDR1 is GTSNPN and CDR2 is SVGIG (reference sequence). The CDR3 DNA is TGTGCCTGGTCAACCGGTAGCTATGGCTACACCTTC. It is translated as CAWSTGSYGYTF.

The chain uses TRBV9 and TRBJ2-7, with 7 bases identical to TRBD2. This CDR3 has 15 residues. V was pared by 0 bases and J by 2 bases, with 5 bases of the junction left unmatched. Looked up from germline, CDR1 is SGDLS and CDR2 is YYNGEE. The CDR3 DNA follows: TGTGCCAGCAGCGTAGGAGGAAGCGGGGCCTACGAGCAGTACTTC. Translation gives CASSVGGSGAYEQYF.

The chain couples TRBV30 to TRBJ2-5; D is unresolved. The CDR3 covers 13 residues. Germline V gene lookup returns CDR1 GTSNPN and CDR2 SVGIG (reference sequence). Trimming left V 1 base short and J 5 bases short, with 11 bases between. CDR3 sequence reads: CAWSELFGETQYF. The CDR3 DNA reads TGTGCCTGGAGTGAGCTTTTCGGGGAGACCCAGTACTTC.